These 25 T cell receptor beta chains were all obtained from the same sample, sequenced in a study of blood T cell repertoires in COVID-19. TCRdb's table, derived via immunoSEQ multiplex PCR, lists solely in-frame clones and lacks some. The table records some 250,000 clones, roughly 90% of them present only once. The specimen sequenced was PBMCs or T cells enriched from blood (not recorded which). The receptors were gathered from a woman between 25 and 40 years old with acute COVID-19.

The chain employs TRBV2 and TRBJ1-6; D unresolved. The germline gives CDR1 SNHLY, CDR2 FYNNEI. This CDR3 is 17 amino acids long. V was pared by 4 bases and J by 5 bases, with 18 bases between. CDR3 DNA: TGTGCCAGCAGTGCTTTCGCAGGCTCGGTGAATAATTCACCCCTCCACTTT. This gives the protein CASSAFAGSVNNSPLHF.

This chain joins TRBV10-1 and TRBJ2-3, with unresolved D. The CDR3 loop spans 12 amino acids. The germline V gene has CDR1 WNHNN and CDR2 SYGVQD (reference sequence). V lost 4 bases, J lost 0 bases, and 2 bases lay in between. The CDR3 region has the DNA TGCGCCAGCAGTGCGAGCACAGATACGCAGTATTTT. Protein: CASSASTDTQYF.

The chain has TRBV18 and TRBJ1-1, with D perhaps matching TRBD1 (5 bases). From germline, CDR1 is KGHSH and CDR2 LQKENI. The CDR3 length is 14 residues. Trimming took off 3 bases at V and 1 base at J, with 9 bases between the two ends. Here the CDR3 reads CASSPQGPNTEAFF. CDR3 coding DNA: TGTGCCAGCTCACCTCAGGGCCCGAACACTGAAGCTTTCTTT.

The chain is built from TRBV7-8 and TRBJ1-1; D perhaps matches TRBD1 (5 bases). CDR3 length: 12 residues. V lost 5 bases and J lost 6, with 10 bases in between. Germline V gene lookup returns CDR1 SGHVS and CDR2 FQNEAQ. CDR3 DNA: TGTGCCAGCAGCCCGGGGACTTCTGAAGCTTTCTTT. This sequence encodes CASSPGTSEAFF.

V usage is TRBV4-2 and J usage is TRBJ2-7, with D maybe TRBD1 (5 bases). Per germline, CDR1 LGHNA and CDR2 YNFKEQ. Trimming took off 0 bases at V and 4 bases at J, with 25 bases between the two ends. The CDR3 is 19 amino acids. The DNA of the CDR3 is TGTGCCAGCAGCCAAGAAGGGGCCATCCGCTTAACGGACCCGTACGAGCAGTACTTC. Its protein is CASSQEGAIRLTDPYEQYF.

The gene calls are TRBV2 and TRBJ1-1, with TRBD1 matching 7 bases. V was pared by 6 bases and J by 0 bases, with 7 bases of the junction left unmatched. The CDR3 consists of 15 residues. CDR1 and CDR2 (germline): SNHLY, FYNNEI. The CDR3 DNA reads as TGTGCCAGCAGACCGACAGGGACATTGAACACTGAAGCTTTCTTT. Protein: CASRPTGTLNTEAFF.

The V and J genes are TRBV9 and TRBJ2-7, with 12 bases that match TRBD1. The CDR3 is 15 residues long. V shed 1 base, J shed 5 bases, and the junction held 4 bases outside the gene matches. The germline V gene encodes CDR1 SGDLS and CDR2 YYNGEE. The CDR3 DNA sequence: TGTGCCAGCAGCGTATCAGGGACAGGGGGCAACGAGCAGTACTTC. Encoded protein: CASSVSGTGGNEQYF.

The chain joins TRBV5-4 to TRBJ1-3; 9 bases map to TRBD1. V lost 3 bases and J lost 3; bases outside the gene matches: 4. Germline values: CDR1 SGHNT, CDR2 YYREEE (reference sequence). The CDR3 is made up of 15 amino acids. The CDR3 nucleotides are TGTGCCAGCAGCTGGACAGGGGAAGGTGGAAACACCATATATTTT. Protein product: CASSWTGEGGNTIYF. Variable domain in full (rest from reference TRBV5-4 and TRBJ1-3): ETGVTQSPTHLIKTRGQQVTLRCSSQSGHNTVSWYQQALGQGPQFIFQYYREEENGRGNFPPRFSGLQFPNYSSELNVNALELDDSALYLCASSWTGEGGNTIYFGEGSWLTVV.

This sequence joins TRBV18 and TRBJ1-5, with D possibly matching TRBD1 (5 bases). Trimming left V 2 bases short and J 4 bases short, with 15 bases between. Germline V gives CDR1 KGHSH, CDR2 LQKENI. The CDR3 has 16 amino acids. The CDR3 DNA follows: TGTGCCAGCTCACCAGGAACATACGGGGGGAATCAGCCCCAGCATTTT. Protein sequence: CASSPGTYGGNQPQHF.

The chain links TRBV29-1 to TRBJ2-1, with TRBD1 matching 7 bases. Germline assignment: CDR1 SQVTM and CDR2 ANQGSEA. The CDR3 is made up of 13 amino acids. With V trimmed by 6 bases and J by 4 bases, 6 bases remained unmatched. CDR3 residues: CSVPETGYNEQFF. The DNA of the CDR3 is TGCAGCGTACCCGAGACAGGGTACAATGAGCAGTTCTTC.

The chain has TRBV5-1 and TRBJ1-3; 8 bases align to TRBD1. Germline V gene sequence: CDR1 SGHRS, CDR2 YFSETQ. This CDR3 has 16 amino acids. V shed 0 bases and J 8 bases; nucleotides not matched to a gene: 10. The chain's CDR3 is CASSLGTGTHRDTIYF. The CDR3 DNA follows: TGCGCCAGCAGCTTGGGGACAGGGACCCACCGGGACACCATATATTTT.

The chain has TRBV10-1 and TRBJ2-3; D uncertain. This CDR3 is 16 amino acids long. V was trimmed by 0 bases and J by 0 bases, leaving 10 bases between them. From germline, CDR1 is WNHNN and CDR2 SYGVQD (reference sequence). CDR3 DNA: TGCGCCAGCAGTGAGTCGGCAGACACTAGCACAGATACGCAGTATTTT. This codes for CASSESADTSTDTQYF.

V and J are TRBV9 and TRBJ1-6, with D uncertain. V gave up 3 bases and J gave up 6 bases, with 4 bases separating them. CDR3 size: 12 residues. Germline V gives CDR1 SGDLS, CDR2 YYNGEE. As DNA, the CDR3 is TGTGCCAGCAGCGCGTTTAATTCACCCCTCCACTTT. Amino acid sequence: CASSAFNSPLHF. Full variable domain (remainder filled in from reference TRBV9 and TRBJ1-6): DSGVTQTPKHLITATGQRVTLRCSPRSGDLSVYWYQQSLDQGLQFLIQYYNGEERAKGNILERFSAQQFPDLHSELNLSSLELGDSALYFCASSAFNSPLHFGNGTRLTVT.

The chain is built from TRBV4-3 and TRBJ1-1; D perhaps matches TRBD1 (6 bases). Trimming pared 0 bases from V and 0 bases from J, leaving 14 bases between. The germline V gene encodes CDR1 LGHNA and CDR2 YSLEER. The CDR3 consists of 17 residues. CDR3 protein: CASSQDDITGMNTEAFF. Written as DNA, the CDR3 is TGCGCCAGCAGCCAAGATGATATCACAGGGATGAACACTGAAGCTTTCTTT.

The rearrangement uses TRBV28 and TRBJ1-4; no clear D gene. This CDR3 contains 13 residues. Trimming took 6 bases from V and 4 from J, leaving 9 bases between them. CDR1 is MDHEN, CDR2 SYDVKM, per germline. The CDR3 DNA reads TGTGCCAGCAGAGACACAATTAATGAAAAACTGTTTTTT. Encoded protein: CASRDTINEKLFF.

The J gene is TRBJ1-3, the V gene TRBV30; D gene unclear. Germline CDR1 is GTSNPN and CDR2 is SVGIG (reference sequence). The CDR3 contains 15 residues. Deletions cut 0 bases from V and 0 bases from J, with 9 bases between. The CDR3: CAWSVSGTSGNTIYF. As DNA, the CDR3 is TGTGCCTGGAGTGTTTCGGGAACCTCTGGAAACACCATATATTTT.

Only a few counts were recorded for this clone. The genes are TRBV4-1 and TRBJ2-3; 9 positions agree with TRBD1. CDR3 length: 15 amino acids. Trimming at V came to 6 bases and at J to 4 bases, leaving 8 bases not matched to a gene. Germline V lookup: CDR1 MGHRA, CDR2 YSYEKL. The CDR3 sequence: CASSYPGQGSDTQYF. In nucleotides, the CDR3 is TGCGCCAGCAGTTATCCGGGACAGGGCTCAGATACGCAGTATTTT.

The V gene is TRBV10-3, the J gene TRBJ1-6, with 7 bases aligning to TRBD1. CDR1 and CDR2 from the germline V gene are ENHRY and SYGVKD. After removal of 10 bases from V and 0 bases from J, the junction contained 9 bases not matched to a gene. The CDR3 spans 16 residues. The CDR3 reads CATLGQESSYNSPLHF. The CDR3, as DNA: TGTGCCACCTTAGGACAGGAGAGCTCCTATAATTCACCCCTCCACTTT.

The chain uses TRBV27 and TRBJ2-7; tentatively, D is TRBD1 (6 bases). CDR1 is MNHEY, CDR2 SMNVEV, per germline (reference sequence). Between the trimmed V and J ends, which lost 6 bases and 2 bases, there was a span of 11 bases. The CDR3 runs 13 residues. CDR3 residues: CASSLRQAYEQYF. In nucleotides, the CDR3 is TGTGCCAGCAGCCTCCGACAGGCCTACGAGCAGTACTTC.

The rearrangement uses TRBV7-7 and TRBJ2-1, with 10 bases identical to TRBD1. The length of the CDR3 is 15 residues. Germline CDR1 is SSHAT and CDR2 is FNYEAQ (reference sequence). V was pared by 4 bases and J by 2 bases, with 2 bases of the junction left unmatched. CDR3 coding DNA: TGTGCCAGCAGCTCCGGGACAGGGGCCTACAATGAGCAGTTCTTC. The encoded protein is CASSSGTGAYNEQFF.

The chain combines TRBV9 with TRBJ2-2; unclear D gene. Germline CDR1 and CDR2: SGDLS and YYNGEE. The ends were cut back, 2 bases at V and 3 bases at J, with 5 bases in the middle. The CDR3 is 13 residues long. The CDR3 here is CASSVRYTGELFF. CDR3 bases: TGTGCCAGCAGCGTTCGGTACACCGGGGAGCTGTTTTTT.

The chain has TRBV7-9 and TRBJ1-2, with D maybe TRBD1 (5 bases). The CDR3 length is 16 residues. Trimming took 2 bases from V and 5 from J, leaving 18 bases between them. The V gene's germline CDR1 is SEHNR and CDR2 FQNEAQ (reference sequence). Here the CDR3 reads CASSLSTRVFLYGYTF. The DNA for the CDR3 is TGTGCCAGCAGCTTAAGCACCAGGGTCTTTCTTTATGGCTACACCTTC.

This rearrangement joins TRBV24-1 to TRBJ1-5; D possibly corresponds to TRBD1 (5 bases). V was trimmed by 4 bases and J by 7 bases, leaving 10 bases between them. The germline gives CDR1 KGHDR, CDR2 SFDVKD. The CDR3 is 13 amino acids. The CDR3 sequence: CATSEGANQPQHF. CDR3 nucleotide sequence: TGTGCCACCAGTGAAGGGGCAAACCAGCCCCAGCATTTT.

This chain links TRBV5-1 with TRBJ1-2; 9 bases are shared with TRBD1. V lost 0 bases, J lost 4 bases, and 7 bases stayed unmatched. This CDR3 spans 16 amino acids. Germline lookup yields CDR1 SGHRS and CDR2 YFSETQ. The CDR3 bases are TGCGCCAGCAGCTTGGGATGGACAGGGGCGATCTATGGCTACACCTTC. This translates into CASSLGWTGAIYGYTF.

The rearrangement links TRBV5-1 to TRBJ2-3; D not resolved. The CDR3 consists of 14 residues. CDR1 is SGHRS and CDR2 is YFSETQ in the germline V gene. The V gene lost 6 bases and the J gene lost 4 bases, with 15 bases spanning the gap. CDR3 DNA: TGCGCCAGCAACTACGTAACCCCGGCAGATACGCAGTATTTT. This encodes CASNYVTPADTQYF. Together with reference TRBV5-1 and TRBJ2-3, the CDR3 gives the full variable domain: KAGVTQTPRYLIKTRGQQVTLSCSPISGHRSVSWYQQTPGQGLQFLFEYFSETQRNKGNFPGRFSGRQFSNSRSEMNVSTLELGDSALYLCASNYVTPADTQYFGPGTRLTVL.